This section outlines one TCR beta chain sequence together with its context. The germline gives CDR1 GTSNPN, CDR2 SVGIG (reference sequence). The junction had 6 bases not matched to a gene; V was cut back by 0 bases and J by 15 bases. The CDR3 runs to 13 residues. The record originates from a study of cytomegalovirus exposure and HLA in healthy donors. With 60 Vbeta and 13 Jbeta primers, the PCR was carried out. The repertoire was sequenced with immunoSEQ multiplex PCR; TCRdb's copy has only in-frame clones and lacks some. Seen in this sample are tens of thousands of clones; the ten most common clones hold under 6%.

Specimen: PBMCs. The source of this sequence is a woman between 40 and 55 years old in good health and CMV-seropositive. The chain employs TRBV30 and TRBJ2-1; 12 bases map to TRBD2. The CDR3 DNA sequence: TGTGCCTGGAGTGTACAAACTAGCGGGAGGCTGTTCTTC. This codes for CAWSVQTSGRLFF.